This T cell receptor (beta chain) was documented in a study of beta chain features in type 1 diabetes. The wider study: Cell yields, gender and age were similar in healthy donors and patients.

Findings of the study overall: Significant though moderate, a shortening of TCRB CDR3s appeared in all four CD4+ subsets of Type 1 diabetes patients.

cDNA synthesis used the whole RNA isolate, giving expressed TCRB sequences. The data were produced by immunoSEQ multiplex PCR, yet TCRdb's version contains in-frame clones alone and is incomplete. The table includes 350,000 to 400,000 clones, roughly an eighth detected once. The CDR3 spans 13 residues. Trimming pared 6 bases from V and 5 bases from J, leaving 13 bases between. From germline, CDR1 is MNHEY and CDR2 SVGAGI. This clone was picked up a small number of times. Its antigen is unknown. The sample was naive CD4+ T cells from blood. The receptor comes from a woman aged 18-29 years with type 1 diabetes. This chain uses TRBV6-5 with TRBJ1-1; D unresolved. CDR3 amino acids: CASRSPPGTEAFF. The CDR3 DNA reads as TGTGCCAGCAGAAGCCCACCGGGGACTGAAGCTTTCTTT.